Sequencing of this TCR beta chain was carried out in a study of cytomegalovirus exposure and HLA in healthy donors. Germline CDR1 is SGDLS and CDR2 is YYNGEE. The CDR3 consists of 16 residues. After removal of 4 bases from V and 5 bases from J, the junction contained 8 bases not matched to a gene. This clone occurred a few times. Its specificity is not known. The PCR was carried out with 60 Vbeta primers and 13 Jbeta primers. Assay used: immunoSEQ multiplex PCR; TCRdb lists only in-frame clones, some missing. The sample consists of roughly 120,000 clones, 78% of them appearing once. General observations from the study: In vitro data verified a few CMV-associated chains as specific for CMV antigens.

This chain joins TRBV9 and TRBJ2-5; 13 bases are shared with TRBD2. The specimen was PBMCs. The sequence came from a woman in her thirties in good health and CMV-seropositive. CDR3 coding DNA: TGTGCCAGCAGCCCCACTAGCGGGGGGGCGGGGGAGACCCAGTACTTC. Its translation is CASSPTSGGAGETQYF.